Below are 27 T cell receptor beta chains sequenced from a single sample in a study of tumour-infiltrating T cells in Burkitt lymphoma. Only in-frame clones appear in the TCRdb table, and some are missing; sequencing was by immunoSEQ multiplex PCR. The sample includes several thousand clones, roughly a tenth of them seen just once. Sequencing was done on a sample of tumor tissue. Receptors were obtained from a human donor with diffuse large B-cell lymphoma.

The table lists this clone with a few counts. V and J are TRBV5-6 and TRBJ2-7, with 10 bases identical to TRBD2. Germline V gene sequence: CDR1 SGHDT, CDR2 YYEEEE. Germline trimming cut 4 bases from V and 3 bases from J; bases unmatched to any gene: 4. This CDR3 is 14 amino acids long. In DNA form, the CDR3 reads TGTGCCAGCAGCCCCGGACTAGCGGTCTACGAGCAGTACTTC. Protein: CASSPGLAVYEQYF.

This chain joins TRBV11-3 and TRBJ2-1; TRBD1 might be the D (5 bases). Germline V gene data show CDR1 as SGHNT and CDR2 as YENEEA. CDR3 size: 15 residues. Trimming shortened V by 1 base and J by 5 bases, and 12 bases separated the two germline ends. The CDR3 loop is CASSLGQAGNNEQFF. The DNA of the CDR3 is TGTGCCAGCAGCTTAGGGCAGGCAGGGAACAATGAGCAGTTCTTC.

The V gene is TRBV29-1, the J gene TRBJ1-3; TRBD1 aligns across 9 bases. J gave up 8 bases and V 3 bases, and 5 bases lay outside the gene matches. Germline CDR1 and CDR2: SQVTM and ANQGSEA. This CDR3 is built from 13 residues. The CDR3, as DNA: TGCAGCGTTGACCTGGGACAGGGCGACACCATATATTTT. Encoded protein: CSVDLGQGDTIYF.

Only a few counts were recorded for this clone. V usage is TRBV5-1 and J usage is TRBJ2-3; 7 bases map to TRBD1. Germline V gives CDR1 SGHRS, CDR2 YFSETQ. V lost 8 bases, J lost 4 bases, and 4 bases stayed unmatched. CDR3 length: 12 residues. For the CDR3, the DNA is TGCGCCAGTGGGGACAGACCAGATACGCAGTATTTT. Protein product: CASGDRPDTQYF.

This clone appeared a few times. This chain's CDR3 is CASSSGGLWATGELFF. As DNA, the CDR3 is TGTGCCAGCAGCTCTGGGGGACTATGGGCCACCGGGGAGCTGTTTTTT. The J gene is TRBJ2-2, the V gene TRBV7-2; 7 bases match TRBD2. CDR1 and CDR2 from the germline V gene are SGHTA and FQGNSA. The V segment lost 4 bases and the J segment 4 bases; nucleotides outside the gene matches: 9. This CDR3 is 16 amino acids long.

This clone has a single count. The V call is TRBV13, the J call TRBJ2-7; perhaps TRBD1 as D (6 bases). Germline V gene sequence: CDR1 PRHDT, CDR2 FYEKMQ (reference sequence). CDR3 size: 16 residues. With 2 bases removed from V and 0 bases from J, the gap between germline ends came to 14 bases. This CDR3 is CASSLNQGPISYEQYF. The CDR3 DNA reads TGTGCCAGCAGCTTAAACCAGGGGCCCATCTCCTACGAGCAGTACTTC.

The V call is TRBV28, the J call TRBJ2-5; TRBD1 agrees at 9 bases. This CDR3 is 14 amino acids long. The germline V gene has CDR1 MDHEN and CDR2 SYDVKM. V was pared by 4 bases and J by 5 bases, with 5 bases of the junction left unmatched. This chain's CDR3 is CASSSDRGYETQYF. The DNA for the CDR3 is TGTGCCAGCAGTTCGGACAGGGGATACGAGACCCAGTACTTC.

This chain uses TRBV6-4 with TRBJ1-2; a possible D gene is TRBD1 (6 bases). V lost 6 bases and J 5 bases, leaving 22 bases between the germline ends. This CDR3 comprises 16 residues. Germline lookup yields CDR1 MRHNA and CDR2 SNTAGT. CDR3 in DNA: TGTGCCAGCAGCCCTTACCGGGACACTTATCCGTATGGCTACACCTTC. Translation gives CASSPYRDTYPYGYTF.

This clone was seen a handful of times. The chain uses TRBV10-3 and TRBJ1-5; D is ambiguous. The CDR3 runs to 13 residues. V dropped 4 bases and J dropped 5 bases, with 9 bases sitting between them. Germline V gene sequence: CDR1 ENHRY, CDR2 SYGVKD. The CDR3 is CAISGGPYQPQHF. As DNA, the CDR3 is TGTGCCATCAGTGGTGGGCCTTATCAGCCCCAGCATTTT.

This clone was detected only a few times. This sequence joins TRBV4-3 and TRBJ1-6; D gene uncertain. Deletions cut 0 bases from V and 5 bases from J, with 17 bases between. In germline, CDR1 is LGHNA, CDR2 YSLEER. CDR3 size: 18 residues. The CDR3 sequence is CASSQDILGTGDNSPLHF. The CDR3 DNA is TGCGCCAGCAGCCAAGATATTCTGGGCACTGGCGATAATTCACCCCTCCACTTT.

This clone was counted only a few times. Here the CDR3 reads CASSEVGRGYTF. CDR3 in DNA: TGTGCCAGCAGTGAGGTCGGAAGGGGCTACACCTTC. This chain uses TRBV6-5 with TRBJ1-2; D unclear. The ends were cut back, 5 bases at V and 8 bases at J, with 12 bases in the middle. CDR1 and CDR2 (germline): MNHEY, SVGAGI. The CDR3 spans 12 residues.

The chain couples TRBV4-2 to TRBJ1-1; perhaps TRBD1 as D (5 bases). With 4 bases removed from V and 3 bases from J, the gap between germline ends came to 15 bases. The CDR3 sequence is 15 residues long. Germline V gene sequence: CDR1 LGHNA, CDR2 YNFKEQ. The CDR3 loop reads CASSLVVGGDTEAFF. CDR3 sequence (DNA): TGTGCCAGCAGCCTCGTCGTTGGGGGGGACACTGAAGCTTTCTTT.

The genes are TRBV10-2 and TRBJ1-6; 7 bases agree with TRBD1. The V gene's germline CDR1 is WSHSY and CDR2 SAAADI. Trimming removed 5 bases from V and 6 bases from J; junction bases left unmatched: 4. This CDR3 comprises 14 residues. This CDR3 is CASSPGTANSPLHF. The CDR3 DNA reads as TGCGCCAGCAGTCCCGGGACAGCTAATTCACCCCTCCACTTT.

The table lists this clone with a few counts. The chain is built from TRBV6-5 and TRBJ1-6, with D perhaps matching TRBD1 (5 bases). The CDR3 length is 14 residues. CDR1 is MNHEY and CDR2 is SVGAGI in the germline V gene. Trimming took 5 bases from V and 10 from J, leaving 15 bases between them. For the CDR3, the DNA is TGTGCCAGCAGTCCCGGGGCCTTCAAGTCACCCCTCCACTTT. Protein: CASSPGAFKSPLHF.

This clone has a handful of counts. The chain uses TRBV2 and TRBJ1-2; D remains ambiguous. With 7 bases removed from V and 2 bases from J, the gap between germline ends came to 11 bases. Per germline, CDR1 SNHLY and CDR2 FYNNEI. This CDR3 contains 13 residues. CDR3 nucleotides: TGTGCCAGCAAGATAACAGTGAACTATGGCTACACCTTC. It is translated as CASKITVNYGYTF.

The chain has TRBV2 and TRBJ1-5; D gene unclear. The CDR3 covers 14 residues. Deletions cut 8 bases from V and 3 bases from J, with 14 bases between. Germline V gene data show CDR1 as SNHLY and CDR2 as FYNNEI. The CDR3, as DNA: TGTGCCAGCCAGGTTTCGGGGTTCAATCAGCCCCAGCATTTT. Translated, it gives CASQVSGFNQPQHF. Full variable domain (remainder filled in from reference TRBV2 and TRBJ1-5): EPEVTQTPSHQVTQMGQEVILRCVPISNHLYFYWYRQILGQKVEFLVSFYNNEISEKSEIFDDQFSVERPDGSNFTLKIRSTKLEDSAMYFCASQVSGFNQPQHFGDGTRLSIL.

The CDR3 sequence is CASSWTVGGLATNEKLFF. Written as DNA, the CDR3 is TGTGCCAGCAGTTGGACAGTTGGGGGACTTGCAACTAATGAAAAACTGTTTTTT. The chain employs TRBV28 and TRBJ1-4; TRBD1 might be the D (6 bases). Germline CDR1 and CDR2: MDHEN and SYDVKM. The CDR3 is made up of 18 amino acids. Between the trimmed V and J ends, which lost 4 bases and 0 bases, there was a span of 18 bases.

This chain joins TRBV28 and TRBJ1-6; 10 bases map to TRBD1. Germline trimming cut 10 bases from V and 7 bases from J; bases unmatched to any gene: 7. The CDR3 has 14 amino acids. Germline V gives CDR1 MDHEN, CDR2 SYDVKM. This chain's CDR3 is CATFRDRGNSPLHF. The CDR3 nucleotides read TGTGCCACCTTCCGGGACAGGGGAAATTCACCCCTCCACTTT.

A few counts support this clone. The chain recombines TRBV6-4 with TRBJ2-3, with TRBD2 identical over 8 bases. CDR1 and CDR2 from the germline V gene are MRHNA and SNTAGT. The CDR3 is made up of 15 amino acids. V shed 4 bases and J 6 bases; nucleotides not matched to a gene: 9. The CDR3 DNA follows: TGTGCCAGCAGTGCTGCTGCGGGGGGCGCGGATACGCAGTATTTT. It translates to CASSAAAGGADTQYF.

This clone was observed a few times. This chain uses TRBV5-5 with TRBJ1-2, with D possibly matching TRBD1 (6 bases). Germline CDR1 SGHKS, CDR2 YYEKEE (reference sequence). The CDR3 sequence is 18 residues long. Trimming removed 0 bases at V and 5 bases at J, with 23 bases between. CDR3 residues: CASSLEGNRDTRRYGYTF. CDR3 in DNA: TGTGCCAGCAGCTTGGAGGGTAACCGGGACACCCGGCGGTATGGCTACACCTTC.

This chain links TRBV19 with TRBJ1-5, with 9 bases lining up with TRBD1. V was clipped by 7 bases and J by 0 bases; unmatched bases: 4. The CDR3 covers 15 residues. Germline V gene sequence: CDR1 LNHDA, CDR2 SQIVND (reference sequence). The DNA for the CDR3 is TGTGCCAGTACCGGGACAGGGTATAGCAATCAGCCCCAGCATTTT. Protein sequence: CASTGTGYSNQPQHF. Using reference TRBV19 and TRBJ1-5 for the parts outside the CDR3, the full variable domain is DGGITQSPKYLFRKEGQNVTLSCEQNLNHDAMYWYRQDPGQGLRLIYYSQIVNDFQKGDIAEGYSVSREKKESFPLTVTSAQKNPTAFYLCASTGTGYSNQPQHFGDGTRLSIL.

This clone was counted between two and nine times. The chain employs TRBV6-1 and TRBJ1-2; D is perhaps TRBD1 (6 bases). Germline CDR1 is MNHNS and CDR2 is SASEGT. V gave up 9 bases and J gave up 4 bases, with 21 bases separating them. The length of the CDR3 is 15 residues. The CDR3 region is CASLPLVQGAYGYTF. The CDR3, as DNA: TGTGCCAGTTTGCCCCTAGTACAGGGAGCCTATGGCTACACCTTC.

The chain recombines TRBV6-1 with TRBJ2-7; possibly TRBD2 for D (6 bases). The germline CDR1 and CDR2 sequences are MNHNS and SASEGT. Trimming removed 7 bases at V and 7 bases at J, with 8 bases between. The CDR3 is 10 amino acids. The CDR3 reads CASNRGEQYF. In nucleotides, the CDR3 is TGTGCCAGCAACCGGGGGGAGCAGTACTTC.

This chain joins TRBV19 and TRBJ1-5, with D uncertain. The V end was cut by 3 bases, the J end by 0 bases, with 15 bases between. The V gene's germline CDR1 is LNHDA and CDR2 SQIVND (reference sequence). The length of the CDR3 is 17 residues. The CDR3 DNA sequence: TGTGCCAGTAGTATCCGCTCTTTTATGTATAGCAATCAGCCCCAGCATTTT. It translates to CASSIRSFMYSNQPQHF.

The chain joins TRBV11-3 to TRBJ1-3, with D tentatively TRBD1 (5 bases). Germline loops: CDR1 SGHNT, CDR2 YENEEA. This CDR3 has 14 amino acids. Trimming took off 5 bases at V and 1 base at J, with 9 bases between the two ends. CDR3 sequence: CASSAGFSGNTIYF. CDR3 sequence (DNA): TGTGCCAGCAGCGCAGGGTTTTCTGGAAACACCATATATTTT.

This clone was seen more than once but under ten times. CDR3 in amino acids: CAISVNGDDTQYF. CDR3 in DNA: TGTGCCATCAGTGTTAATGGGGACGATACGCAGTATTTT. The rearrangement links TRBV10-3 to TRBJ2-3; D assignment may be TRBD1 or TRBD2 (5 bases each). Germline CDR1 and CDR2: ENHRY and SYGVKD. Between the trimmed V and J ends, which lost 4 bases and 6 bases, there was a span of 11 bases. This CDR3 is built from 13 residues.

CDR3 in DNA: TGTGCCAGCAGTGAAGTCATAGGACCGTCCTCTGGGGCCAACGTCCTGACTTTC. It yields the protein CASSEVIGPSSGANVLTF. The J gene is TRBJ2-6, the V gene TRBV6-1, with unresolved D. Germline CDR1 MNHNS, CDR2 SASEGT. The CDR3 contains 18 residues. The ends were cut back, 1 base at V and 0 bases at J, with 13 bases in the middle.